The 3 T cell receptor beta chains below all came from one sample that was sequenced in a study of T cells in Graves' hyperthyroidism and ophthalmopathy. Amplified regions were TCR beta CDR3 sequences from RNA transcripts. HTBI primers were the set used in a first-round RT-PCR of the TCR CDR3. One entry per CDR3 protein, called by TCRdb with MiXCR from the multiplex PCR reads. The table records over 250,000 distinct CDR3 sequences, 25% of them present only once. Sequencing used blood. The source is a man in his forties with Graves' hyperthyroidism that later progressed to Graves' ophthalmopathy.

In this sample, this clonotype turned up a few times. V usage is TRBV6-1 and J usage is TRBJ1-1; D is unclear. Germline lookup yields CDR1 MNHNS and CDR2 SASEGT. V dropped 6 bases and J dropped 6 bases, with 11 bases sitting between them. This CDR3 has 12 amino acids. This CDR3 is CASSFLGAEAFF. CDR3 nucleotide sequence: TGTGCCAGCAGCTTCCTTGGGGCTGAAGCTTTCTTT.

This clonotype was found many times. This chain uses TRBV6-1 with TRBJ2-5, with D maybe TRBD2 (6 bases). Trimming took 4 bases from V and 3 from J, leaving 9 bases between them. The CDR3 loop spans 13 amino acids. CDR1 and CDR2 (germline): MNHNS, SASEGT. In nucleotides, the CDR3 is TGTGCCAGCAGTGCGGGGGTGGAAGAGACCCAGTACTTC. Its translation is CASSAGVEETQYF.

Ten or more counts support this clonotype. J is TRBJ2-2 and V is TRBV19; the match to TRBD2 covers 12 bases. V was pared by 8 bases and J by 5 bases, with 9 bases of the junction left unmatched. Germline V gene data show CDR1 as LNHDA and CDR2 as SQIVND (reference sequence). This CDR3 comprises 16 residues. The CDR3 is CASWSLAGGRTGELFF. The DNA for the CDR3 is TGTGCCAGTTGGTCCCTAGCGGGAGGGCGGACCGGGGAGCTGTTTTTT.